Listed below are T cell receptor beta chains from one sample, sequenced in a study of blood T cell repertoires in COVID-19. Sequencing used immunoSEQ multiplex PCR; TCRdb keeps in-frame clones, though not all of them. This table has some 200,000 clones, about 83% appearing once. The sequenced sample was peripheral blood. The source is a young man with active or convalescent COVID-19. CDR3s include the opening cysteine and the closing phenylalanine or tryptophan. The D gene is left open where the match is weak. Clone sizes are given selectively: once, few, many, or a class where the clone is expanded.

D gene,J gene,V gene,clone size,CDR3 protein,CDR3 DNA
-,TRBJ1-1,TRBV30,-,CAWTASSYTEAFF,TGTGCCTGGACAGCGAGCTCTTACACTGAAGCTTTCTTT
TRBD1,TRBJ1-1,TRBV2,-,CASSEGGTGGRF,TGTGCCAGCAGTGAAGGCGGGACAGGAGGGAGGTTT
TRBD1,TRBJ1-3,TRBV6-5,-,CALTGVSGNTIYF,TGTGCCTTAACAGGGGTTTCTGGAAACACCATATATTTT
-,TRBJ1-3,TRBV7-8,-,CASSLYRVVGGNTIYF,TGTGCCAGCAGCTTATACCGGGTAGTGGGTGGAAACACCATATATTTT
-,TRBJ2-2,TRBV11-2,-,CASSFIGELFF,TGTGCCAGCAGCTTCATCGGGGAGCTGTTTTTT
-,TRBJ1-2,TRBV5-1,few,CASSLRPVSGYTF,TGCGCCAGCAGCTTGAGGCCAGTTAGCGGCTACACCTTC
-,TRBJ1-1,TRBV4-1,-,CASSHGDLNTEAFF,TGCGCCAGCAGCCACGGGGACTTGAACACTGAAGCTTTCTTT
TRBD1,TRBJ1-1,TRBV7-9,-,CASSSRTGNTEAFF,TGTGCCAGCAGCTCAAGGACAGGGAACACTGAAGCTTTCTTT
TRBD1,TRBJ1-1,TRBV29-1,-,CSVVGAGGIITEAFF,TGCAGCGTTGTTGGGGCAGGGGGGATTATAACTGAAGCTTTCTTT
TRBD1,TRBJ2-7,TRBV5-1,-,CASSFRQGSYEQYF,TGCGCCAGCAGCTTTCGACAGGGATCCTACGAGCAGTACTTC
TRBD2,TRBJ2-3,TRBV24-1,-,CATSDWASGSTDTQYF,TGTGCCACCAGTGATTGGGCTAGCGGGAGCACAGATACGCAGTATTTT
TRBD2,TRBJ2-2,TRBV9,-,CASSVGGLAGVHTGELFF,TGTGCCAGCAGCGTAGGGGGACTAGCGGGAGTCCACACCGGGGAGCTGTTTTTT
-,TRBJ1-3,TRBV19,-,CASSRSGSGNTIYF,TGTGCCAGTAGTAGGTCGGGCTCTGGAAACACCATATATTTT
-,TRBJ2-1,TRBV7-9,-,CASRLGGVRDNEQFF,TGTGCCAGCAGGCTTGGCGGGGTGAGGGACAATGAGCAGTTCTTC
TRBD1,TRBJ1-5,TRBV28,few,CAIRPGTAGLRPQHF,TGTGCCATCCGACCCGGGACAGCGGGTCTTCGGCCCCAGCATTTT
-,TRBJ2-2,TRBV6-4,-,CASSVRSGTGELFF,TGTGCCAGCAGTGTAAGAAGCGGGACCGGGGAGCTGTTTTTT
-,TRBJ2-2,TRBV6-5,-,CASSIGSQYTGELFF,TGTGCCAGCAGTATCGGGAGTCAGTACACCGGGGAGCTGTTTTTT
TRBD1,TRBJ2-2,TRBV24-1,-,CATGHRGFDGELFF,TGTGCCACCGGACACAGGGGTTTTGACGGGGAGCTGTTTTTT
-,TRBJ1-1,TRBV3-1/TRBV3-2,once,CASSQRLEITEAFF,TGTGCCAGCAGCCAACGTCTAGAGATCACTGAAGCTTTCTTT
TRBD2,TRBJ2-3,TRBV6-5,-,CASNGGLASDTQYF,TGTGCCAGCAACGGGGGACTAGCTTCAGATACGCAGTATTTT
-,TRBJ1-2,TRBV18,-,CASSLTLQDLEYGYTF,TGTGCCAGCTCACTCACCCTACAGGATTTGGAATATGGCTACACCTTC
TRBD2,TRBJ2-1,TRBV11-3,-,CASSTAGTRVSYNEQFF,TGTGCCAGCAGCACGGCCGGGACTAGGGTCTCCTACAATGAGCAGTTCTTC
-,TRBJ2-2,TRBV3-1/TRBV3-2,-,CASSLLGTSANTGELFF,TGTGCCAGCAGCCTTCTGGGGACAAGCGCGAACACCGGGGAGCTGTTTTTT
-,TRBJ1-2,TRBV4-1,-,CASSQEGGTVTYGYTF,TGCGCCAGCAGCCAAGAAGGCGGGACGGTTACATATGGCTACACCTTC
TRBD2,TRBJ2-3,TRBV27,-,CASSSSHKLAGEADTQYF,TGTGCCAGCAGTTCTAGCCATAAACTAGCGGGAGAGGCAGATACGCAGTATTTT
-,TRBJ1-1,TRBV24-1,-,CASAKGGLDTEAFF,TGTGCCTCGGCGAAGGGGGGGCTGGACACTGAAGCTTTCTTT
TRBD2,TRBJ2-1,TRBV2,-,CASSVGTSGGDEQFF,TGTGCCAGCAGCGTCGGGACTAGCGGGGGGGATGAGCAGTTCTTC
-,TRBJ2-5,TRBV7-2,-,CASNGIGGLGETQYF,TGTGCCAGCAACGGGATCGGGGGGCTGGGAGAGACCCAGTACTTC
TRBD1,TRBJ1-5,TRBV19,-,CATIDRDSNQPQHF,TGTGCCACCATCGACAGGGATAGCAATCAGCCCCAGCATTTT
-,TRBJ1-5,TRBV7-8,-,CASSSIFRTAPYSNQPQHF,TGTGCCAGCAGCTCCATCTTCCGGACAGCACCGTATAGCAATCAGCCCCAGCATTTT
-,TRBJ1-4,TRBV7-9,-,CASSPQATSRSEKLFF,TGTGCCAGCAGCCCCCAAGCAACATCAAGGAGCGAAAAACTGTTTTTT
TRBD1,TRBJ2-1,TRBV27,-,CASSLDRASYNEQFF,TGTGCCAGCAGCCTCGACAGGGCTTCCTACAATGAGCAGTTCTTC
-,TRBJ1-1,TRBV7-2,few,CASSSYQGTEAFF,TGTGCCAGCAGCTCCTATCAGGGCACTGAAGCTTTCTTT
TRBD1,TRBJ1-6,TRBV13,-,CASSHRGISYNSPLHF,TGTGCCAGCAGCCACAGGGGAATCTCCTATAATTCACCCCTCCACTTT
-,TRBJ1-1,TRBV7-2,-,CASSSRRDTEAFF,TGTGCCAGCAGCTCCCGACGGGACACTGAAGCTTTCTTT
TRBD2,TRBJ2-5,TRBV7-9,-,CASSLELAGVETQYF,TGTGCCAGCAGCTTAGAACTAGCGGGAGTGGAGACCCAGTACTTC
-,TRBJ2-1,TRBV10-3,-,CAIKEGEYNEQFF,TGTGCCATCAAGGAGGGAGAGTACAATGAGCAGTTCTTC
TRBD2,TRBJ2-1,TRBV19,once,CASSIDRTSGRGEQFF,TGTGCCAGTAGTATAGATCGGACTAGCGGGAGGGGGGAGCAGTTCTTC
-,TRBJ1-1,TRBV11-2,-,CASSLVTGLNTEAFF,TGTGCCAGCAGCTTAGTCACGGGATTGAACACTGAAGCTTTCTTT
TRBD2,TRBJ2-5,TRBV7-9,-,CASSLGVAGADYQETQYF,TGTGCCAGCAGCTTAGGGGTAGCGGGGGCCGACTACCAAGAGACCCAGTACTTC
TRBD1,TRBJ1-2,TRBV27,once,CASGAGGANGYTF,TGTGCCAGCGGAGCAGGGGGAGCGAATGGCTACACCTTC
-,TRBJ2-3,TRBV24-1,-,CATQLGGTDTQYF,TGTGCCACCCAACTAGGTGGCACAGATACGCAGTATTTT
TRBD2,TRBJ2-1,TRBV2,-,CASGGGRGGLNEQFF,TGTGCCAGCGGAGGCGGGCGGGGGGGCCTCAATGAGCAGTTCTTC
-,TRBJ2-5,TRBV20-1,-,CSGGGAETQYF,TGCAGTGGAGGGGGAGCGGAGACCCAGTACTTC
-,TRBJ2-7,TRBV18,-,CASSPSVSWTPRNLDGQYF,TGTGCCAGCTCACCATCAGTTAGTTGGACTCCCCGAAACTTGGACGGACAGTACTTC
TRBD1,TRBJ2-5,TRBV18,-,CASSSGTEVPVQETQYF,TGTGCCAGCTCGTCCGGGACAGAGGTCCCCGTCCAAGAGACCCAGTACTTC
TRBD2,TRBJ2-3,TRBV24-1,-,CATSDYPQRGSTDTQYF,TGTGCCACCAGTGATTACCCCCAGCGGGGGAGCACAGATACGCAGTATTTT
TRBD1,TRBJ1-2,TRBV11-3,-,CASSLGDSAYGYTF,TGTGCCAGCAGCTTGGGGGACAGCGCGTATGGCTACACCTTC
-,TRBJ1-1,TRBV11-3,-,CASSLESSTEAFF,TGTGCCAGCAGCTTAGAGAGTTCGACTGAAGCTTTCTTT
-,TRBJ2-1,TRBV10-3,few,CAISESAGDIYNEQFF,TGTGCCATCAGTGAGTCTGCCGGGGATATCTACAATGAGCAGTTCTTC